The rows below give T cell receptor beta chains drawn from one sample of a study of blood T cell repertoires in COVID-19. Repertoires were generated with immunoSEQ multiplex PCR, while TCRdb's copy carries only in-frame clones and drops some. The sample carries about 170,000 clones, roughly 84% recorded once. Sequenced sample: peripheral blood. Receptors originate from a human donor with acute or convalescent COVID-19. The donor label of this sample is uncertain. The CDR3 runs from the conserved cysteine through the conserved F or W. D genes are given only for firm matches. Clone size, where shown, is once, few, many, or a class for clones that have expanded.

abundance | j_gene | v_gene | d_gene | CDR3aa | CDR3nt
few | TRBJ1-2 | TRBV19 | TRBD1 | CASTGQGHYGYTF | TGTGCCAGTACCGGACAGGGGCACTATGGCTACACCTTC
- | TRBJ1-4 | TRBV2 | TRBD1 | CASSGGDRENEKLFF | TGTGCCAGCAGTGGGGGGGACAGGGAAAATGAAAAACTGTTTTTT
few | TRBJ2-6 | TRBV5-5 | TRBD2 | CASSLALAGVYSGANVLTF | TGTGCCAGCAGCTTGGCCCTAGCGGGGGTCTACTCTGGGGCCAACGTCCTGACTTTC
- | TRBJ1-1 | TRBV5-8 | TRBD1 | CASSPYRGSGTEAFF | TGTGCCAGCAGCCCGTACAGGGGATCGGGCACTGAAGCTTTCTTT
- | TRBJ2-2 | TRBV9 | TRBD2 | CASSVVAAGGTGELFF | TGTGCCAGCAGCGTAGTTGCGGCGGGGGGTACCGGGGAGCTGTTTTTT
- | TRBJ1-1 | TRBV30 | - | CAWSATGLYATEAFF | TGTGCCTGGAGTGCAACCGGGTTGTATGCCACTGAAGCTTTCTTT
- | TRBJ2-6 | TRBV27 | - | CASRASGANVLTF | TGTGCCAGCAGGGCCTCTGGGGCCAACGTCCTGACTTTC
- | TRBJ2-7 | TRBV28 | TRBD2 | CASRLAGGSPYEQYF | TGTGCCAGCAGGTTAGCGGGCGGGTCGCCCTACGAGCAGTACTTC
once | TRBJ1-1 | TRBV19 | - | CASRTVSANTEAFF | TGTGCCAGTAGAACAGTATCCGCGAACACTGAAGCTTTCTTT
- | TRBJ2-7 | TRBV5-6 | TRBD1 | CASSLDRDRSYEQYF | TGTGCCAGCAGCTTGGACCGGGACAGATCCTACGAGCAGTACTTC
- | TRBJ2-5 | TRBV5-1 | - | CASSYGAGRETQYF | TGCGCCAGCAGCTATGGGGCTGGGAGGGAGACCCAGTACTTC
once | TRBJ2-1 | TRBV5-1 | TRBD2 | CASSFWTSGRSYDEQFF | TGCGCCAGCAGCTTCTGGACTAGCGGGAGGTCTTACGATGAGCAGTTCTTC
- | TRBJ2-7 | TRBV7-2 | TRBD2 | CASSSVSAGVYEQYF | TGTGCCAGCAGCTCCGTCAGTGCGGGAGTTTACGAGCAGTACTTC
- | TRBJ1-5 | TRBV7-8 | TRBD1 | CASSLGDRGNQPQHF | TGTGCCAGCAGCCTGGGGGACAGGGGAAATCAGCCCCAGCATTTT
- | TRBJ1-4 | TRBV6-5 | - | CASDQEQGQGGKLFF | TGTGCCAGCGACCAAGAGCAGGGCCAGGGAGGAAAACTGTTTTTT
- | TRBJ1-2 | TRBV29-1 | - | CSVGPRGGHGYTF | TGCAGCGTTGGCCCCAGGGGTGGTCATGGCTACACCTTC
- | TRBJ2-7 | TRBV6-5 | - | CASRVTGSEQYF | TGTGCCAGCAGAGTTACAGGGTCAGAGCAGTACTTC
- | TRBJ2-7 | TRBV3-1/TRBV3-2 | - | CASSLFALGEQYF | TGTGCCAGCAGCCTCTTTGCCCTCGGGGAGCAGTACTTC
- | TRBJ1-5 | TRBV2 | - | CASSESGRGNAQHF | TGTGCCAGCAGTGAATCGGGTAGGGGGAATGCCCAGCATTTT
- | TRBJ2-3 | TRBV12-2 | - | CASRLEVREGPGDTQYF | TGTGCAAGTCGCTTAGAAGTGCGGGAGGGCCCGGGGGATACGCAGTATTTT
- | TRBJ2-5 | TRBV4-1 | TRBD1 | CASSDGQGQETQYF | TGCGCCAGCAGCGACGGACAGGGGCAAGAGACCCAGTACTTC
few | TRBJ2-1 | TRBV28 | - | CASSLWTGYGHNEQFF | TGTGCCAGCAGTTTATGGACAGGATACGGGCACAATGAGCAGTTCTTC
- | TRBJ2-7 | TRBV5-5 | TRBD1 | CASSWDRGEQYF | TGTGCCAGCAGCTGGGACAGGGGCGAGCAGTACTTC
- | TRBJ1-1 | TRBV11-3 | - | CASSQGVNTEAFF | TGTGCCAGCAGCCAAGGGGTGAACACTGAAGCTTTCTTT
- | TRBJ2-1 | TRBV19 | TRBD1 | CASSQGQGPYNEQFF | TGTGCCAGTAGCCAGGGACAGGGGCCTTACAATGAGCAGTTCTTC
- | TRBJ1-1 | TRBV6-6 | TRBD1 | CASSDRVAAFF | TGTGCCAGCAGTGACAGGGTTGCAGCTTTCTTT
- | TRBJ1-3 | TRBV30 | TRBD1 | CAWSPGQLFSGNTIYF | TGTGCCTGGAGTCCGGGACAGCTATTCTCTGGAAACACCATATATTTT
- | TRBJ2-2 | TRBV9 | - | CASSVWETGELFF | TGTGCCAGCAGCGTGTGGGAGACCGGGGAGCTGTTTTTT
- | TRBJ1-6 | TRBV20-1 | - | CSASYLEGGRSNSPLHF | TGCAGTGCTAGTTACTTAGAGGGCGGCAGGTCAAATTCACCCCTCCACTTT
- | TRBJ1-1 | TRBV14 | - | CASSGTTLEGAFF | TGTGCCAGCAGCGGAACTACCCTAGAGGGAGCTTTCTTT
- | TRBJ2-7 | TRBV2 | TRBD2 | CASRKGLAETYEQYF | TGTGCCAGCAGAAAGGGACTAGCGGAAACCTACGAGCAGTACTTC
- | TRBJ2-5 | TRBV2 | TRBD2 | CASSEGLAGGPTQYF | TGTGCCAGCAGTGAAGGGCTAGCGGGGGGCCCGACCCAGTACTTC
- | TRBJ2-3 | TRBV28 | - | CASSHSGQATDTQYF | TGTGCCAGCAGTCACTCGGGACAAGCTACAGATACGCAGTATTTT
- | TRBJ1-2 | TRBV11-3 | TRBD1 | CASSRETGVGQPGYTF | TGTGCCAGCAGCCGAGAAACAGGGGTCGGCCAACCTGGCTACACCTTC
- | TRBJ2-5 | TRBV11-3 | TRBD1 | CASSLQGPGQYQETQYF | TGTGCCAGCAGCTTGCAGGGGCCGGGACAGTACCAAGAGACCCAGTACTTC
- | TRBJ1-5 | TRBV3-1/TRBV3-2 | TRBD1 | CASSQGDSPSNQPQHF | TGTGCCAGCAGCCAAGGGGACAGTCCTAGCAATCAGCCCCAGCATTTT
- | TRBJ2-5 | TRBV5-1 | TRBD1 | CASSFFGTGDGTQYF | TGCGCCAGCAGCTTCTTTGGGACAGGGGACGGAACCCAGTACTTC
- | TRBJ2-6 | TRBV18 | - | CASSQDYVLTF | TGTGCCAGCTCACAAGACTACGTCCTGACTTTC
few | TRBJ1-5 | TRBV6-1 | - | CASSEARHHQPQHF | TGTGCCAGCAGTGAAGCCAGGCATCATCAGCCCCAGCATTTT
few | TRBJ2-5 | TRBV9 | TRBD2 | CASSAGLAGGSQYF | TGTGCCAGCAGCGCGGGACTAGCGGGCGGTTCCCAGTACTTC